Below, 2 T cell receptor beta chains from the same sample are listed, as sequenced in a study of PD-1 blockade in classical Hodgkin lymphoma. This sample's time point: cycle 4 day 1 (C4D1), after 5 to 7 weeks of nivolumab. Brentuximab vedotin exposure varied, and every patient relapsed after autologous stem cell transplantation. This table comes from immunoSEQ multiplex PCR, and its TCRdb copy is limited to in-frame clones, with some not included. The sample has tens of thousands of clones; roughly nine tenths are singletons. The sample consisted of peripheral blood mononuclear cells (PBMCs), taken before the fourth cycle of nivolumab. The origin of the receptors is a human donor with classical Hodgkin lymphoma.

This chain connects TRBV5-1 to TRBJ1-1; no clear D. Trimming shortened V by 0 bases and J by 3 bases, and 9 bases separated the two germline ends. Germline CDR1 and CDR2: SGHRS and YFSETQ. There are 14 residues in the CDR3. CDR3 in amino acids: CASSLAPGDTEAFF. CDR3 sequence (DNA): TGCGCCAGCAGCTTGGCCCCCGGTGACACTGAAGCTTTCTTT.

The chain uses TRBV4-1 and TRBJ2-4; tentative D call: TRBD1 (6 bases). Trimming took off 3 bases at V and 1 base at J, with 16 bases between the two ends. Germline values: CDR1 MGHRA, CDR2 YSYEKL. CDR3 length: 17 residues. CDR3 amino acids: CASSQLIQGMAKNIQYF. The CDR3 DNA reads as TGCGCCAGCAGCCAGCTGATACAGGGAATGGCCAAAAACATTCAGTACTTC.